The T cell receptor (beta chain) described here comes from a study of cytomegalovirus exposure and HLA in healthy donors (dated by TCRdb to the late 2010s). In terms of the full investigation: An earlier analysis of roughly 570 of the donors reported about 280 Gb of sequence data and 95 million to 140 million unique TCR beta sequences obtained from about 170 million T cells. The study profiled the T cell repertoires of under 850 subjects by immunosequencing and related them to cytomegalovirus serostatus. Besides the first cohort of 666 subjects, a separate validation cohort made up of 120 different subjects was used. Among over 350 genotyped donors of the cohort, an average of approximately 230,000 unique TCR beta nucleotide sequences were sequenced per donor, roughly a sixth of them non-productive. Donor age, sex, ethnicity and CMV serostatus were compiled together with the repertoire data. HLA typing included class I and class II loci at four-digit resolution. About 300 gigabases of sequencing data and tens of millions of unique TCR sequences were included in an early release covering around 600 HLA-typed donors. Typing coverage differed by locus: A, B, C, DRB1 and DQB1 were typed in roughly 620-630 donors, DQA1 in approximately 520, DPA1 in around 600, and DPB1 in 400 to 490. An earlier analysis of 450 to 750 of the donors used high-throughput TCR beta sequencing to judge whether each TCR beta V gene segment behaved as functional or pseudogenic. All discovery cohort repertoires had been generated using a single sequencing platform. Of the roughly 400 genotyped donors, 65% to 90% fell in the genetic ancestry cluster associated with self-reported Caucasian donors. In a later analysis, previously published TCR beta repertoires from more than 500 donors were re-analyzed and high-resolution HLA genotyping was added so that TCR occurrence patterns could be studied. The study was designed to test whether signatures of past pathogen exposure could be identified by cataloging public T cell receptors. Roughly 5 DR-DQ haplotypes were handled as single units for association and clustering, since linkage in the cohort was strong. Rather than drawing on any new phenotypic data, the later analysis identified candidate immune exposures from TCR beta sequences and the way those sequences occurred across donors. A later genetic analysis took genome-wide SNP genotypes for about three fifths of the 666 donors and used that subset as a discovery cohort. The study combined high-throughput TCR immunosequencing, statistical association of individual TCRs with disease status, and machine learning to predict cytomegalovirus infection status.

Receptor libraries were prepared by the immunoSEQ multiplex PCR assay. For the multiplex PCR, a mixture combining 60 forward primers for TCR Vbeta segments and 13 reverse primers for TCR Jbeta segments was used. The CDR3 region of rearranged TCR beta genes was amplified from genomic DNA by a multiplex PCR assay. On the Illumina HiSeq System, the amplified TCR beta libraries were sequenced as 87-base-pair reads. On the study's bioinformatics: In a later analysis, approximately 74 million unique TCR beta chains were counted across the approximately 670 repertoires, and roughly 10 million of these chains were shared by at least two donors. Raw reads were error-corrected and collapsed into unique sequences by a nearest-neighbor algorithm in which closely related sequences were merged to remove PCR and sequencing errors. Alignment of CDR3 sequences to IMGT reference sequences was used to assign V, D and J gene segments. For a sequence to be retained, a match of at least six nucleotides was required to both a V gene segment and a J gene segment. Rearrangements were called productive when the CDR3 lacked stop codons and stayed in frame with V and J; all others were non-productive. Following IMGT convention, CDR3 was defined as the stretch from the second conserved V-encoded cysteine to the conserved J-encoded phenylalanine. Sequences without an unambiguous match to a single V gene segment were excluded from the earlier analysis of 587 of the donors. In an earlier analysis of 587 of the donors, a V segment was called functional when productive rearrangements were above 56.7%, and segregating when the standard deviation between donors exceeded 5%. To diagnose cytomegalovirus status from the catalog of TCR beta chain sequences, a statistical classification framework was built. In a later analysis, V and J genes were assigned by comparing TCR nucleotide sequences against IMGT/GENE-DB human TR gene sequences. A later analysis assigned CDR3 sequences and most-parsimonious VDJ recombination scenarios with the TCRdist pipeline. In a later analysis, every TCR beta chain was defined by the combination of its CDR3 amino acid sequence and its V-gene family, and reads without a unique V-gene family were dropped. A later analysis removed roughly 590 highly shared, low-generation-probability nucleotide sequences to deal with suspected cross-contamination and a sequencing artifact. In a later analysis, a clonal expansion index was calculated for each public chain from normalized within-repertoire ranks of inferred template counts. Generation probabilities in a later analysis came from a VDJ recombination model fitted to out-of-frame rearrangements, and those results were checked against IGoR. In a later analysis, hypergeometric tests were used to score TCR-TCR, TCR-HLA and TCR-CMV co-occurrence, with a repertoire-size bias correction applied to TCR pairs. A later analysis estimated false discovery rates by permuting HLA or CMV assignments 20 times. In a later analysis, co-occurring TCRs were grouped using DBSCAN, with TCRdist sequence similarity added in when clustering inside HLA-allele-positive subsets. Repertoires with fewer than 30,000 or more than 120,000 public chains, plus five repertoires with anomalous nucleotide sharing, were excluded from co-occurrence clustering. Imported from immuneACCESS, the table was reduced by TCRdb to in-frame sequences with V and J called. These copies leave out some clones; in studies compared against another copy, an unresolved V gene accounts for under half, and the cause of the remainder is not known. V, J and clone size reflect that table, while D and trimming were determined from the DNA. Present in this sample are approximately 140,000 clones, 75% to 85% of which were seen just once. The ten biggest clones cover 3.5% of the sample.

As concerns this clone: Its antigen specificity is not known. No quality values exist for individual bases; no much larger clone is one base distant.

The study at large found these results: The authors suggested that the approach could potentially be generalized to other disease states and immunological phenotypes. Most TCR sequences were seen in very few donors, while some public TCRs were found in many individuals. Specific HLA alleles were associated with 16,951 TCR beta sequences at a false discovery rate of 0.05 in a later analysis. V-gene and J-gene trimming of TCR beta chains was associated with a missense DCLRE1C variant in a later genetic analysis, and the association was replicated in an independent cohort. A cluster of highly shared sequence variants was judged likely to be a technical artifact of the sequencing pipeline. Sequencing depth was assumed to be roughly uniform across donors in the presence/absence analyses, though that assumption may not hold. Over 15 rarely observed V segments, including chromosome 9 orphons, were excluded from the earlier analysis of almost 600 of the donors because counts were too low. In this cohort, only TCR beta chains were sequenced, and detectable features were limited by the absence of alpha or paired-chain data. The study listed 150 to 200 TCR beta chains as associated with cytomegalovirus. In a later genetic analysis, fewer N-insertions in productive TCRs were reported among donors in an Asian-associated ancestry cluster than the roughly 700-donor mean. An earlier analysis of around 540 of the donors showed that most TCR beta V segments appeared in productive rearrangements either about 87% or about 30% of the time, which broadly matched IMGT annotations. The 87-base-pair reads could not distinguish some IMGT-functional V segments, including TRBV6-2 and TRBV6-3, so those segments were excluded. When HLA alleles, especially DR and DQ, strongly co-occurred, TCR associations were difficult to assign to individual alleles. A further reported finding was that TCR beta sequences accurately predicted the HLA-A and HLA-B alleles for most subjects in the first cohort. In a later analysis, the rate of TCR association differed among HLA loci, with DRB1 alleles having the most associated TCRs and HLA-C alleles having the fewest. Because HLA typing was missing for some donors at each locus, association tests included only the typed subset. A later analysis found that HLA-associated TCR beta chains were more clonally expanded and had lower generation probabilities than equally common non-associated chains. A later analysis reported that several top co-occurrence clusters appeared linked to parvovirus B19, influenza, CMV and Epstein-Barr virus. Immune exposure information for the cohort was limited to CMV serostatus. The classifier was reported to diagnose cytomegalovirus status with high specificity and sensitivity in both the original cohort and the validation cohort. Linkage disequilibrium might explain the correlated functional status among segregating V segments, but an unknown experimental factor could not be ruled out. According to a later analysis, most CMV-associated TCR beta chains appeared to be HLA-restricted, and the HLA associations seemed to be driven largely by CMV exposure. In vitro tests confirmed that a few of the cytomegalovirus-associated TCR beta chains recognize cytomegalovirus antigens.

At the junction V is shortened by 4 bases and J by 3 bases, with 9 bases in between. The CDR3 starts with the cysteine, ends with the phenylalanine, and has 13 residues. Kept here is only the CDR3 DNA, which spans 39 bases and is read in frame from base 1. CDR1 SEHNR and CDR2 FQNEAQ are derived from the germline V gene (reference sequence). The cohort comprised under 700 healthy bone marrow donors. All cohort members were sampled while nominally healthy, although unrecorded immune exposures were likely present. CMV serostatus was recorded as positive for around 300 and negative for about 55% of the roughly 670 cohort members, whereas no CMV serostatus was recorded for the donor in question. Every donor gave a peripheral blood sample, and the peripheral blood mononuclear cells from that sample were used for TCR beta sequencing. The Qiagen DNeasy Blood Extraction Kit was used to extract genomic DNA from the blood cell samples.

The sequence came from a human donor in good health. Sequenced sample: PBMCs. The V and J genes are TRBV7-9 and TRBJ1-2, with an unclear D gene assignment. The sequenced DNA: TGTGCCAGCAGCTCCCTAGAAGACTATGGCTACACCTTC. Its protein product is CASSSLEDYGYTF.